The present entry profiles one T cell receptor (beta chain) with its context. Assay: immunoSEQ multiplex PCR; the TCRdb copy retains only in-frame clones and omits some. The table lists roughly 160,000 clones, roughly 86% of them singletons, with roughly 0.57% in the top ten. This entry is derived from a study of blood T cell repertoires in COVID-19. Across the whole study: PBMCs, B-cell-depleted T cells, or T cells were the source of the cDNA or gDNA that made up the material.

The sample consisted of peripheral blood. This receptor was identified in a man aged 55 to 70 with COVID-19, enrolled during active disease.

In DNA, the CDR3 is TGTGCCAGCAGCTTAGCGCCTAGCGGGGGATACGAGCAGTACTTC. This sequence encodes CASSLAPSGGYEQYF. The chain joins TRBV7-9 to TRBJ2-7; 10 bases match TRBD2. The CDR3 runs to 15 residues. Germline trimming cut 0 bases from V and 4 bases from J; bases unmatched to any gene: 3. Germline V gene data show CDR1 as SEHNR and CDR2 as FQNEAQ (reference sequence).